This T cell receptor (beta chain) was captured by sequencing in a study of blood T cell repertoires in COVID-19. This clone was detected once. Libraries were prepared by immunoSEQ multiplex PCR; TCRdb keeps only in-frame clonotypes and omits some of them. This sample yields some 460,000 clones, of which about nine tenths are seen a single time; about 0.75% belongs to the top ten. The CDR3 totals 18 residues. V lost 2 bases to trimming and J lost 2 bases, with 19 bases between them. CDR1 SGHAT and CDR2 FQNNGV come from the germline V gene. The sequence was collected from a woman between 18 and 29 years old who had recovered from COVID-19. Sequences were obtained from PBMCs or T cells enriched from blood (not recorded which). V is TRBV11-2 and J is TRBJ1-3; tentatively, D is TRBD1 (5 bases). For the CDR3, the DNA is TGTGCCAGCAGCTTAAGGTTTACGGGGACTGGGACTGGAAACACCATATATTTT. It codes for CASSLRFTGTGTGNTIYF.